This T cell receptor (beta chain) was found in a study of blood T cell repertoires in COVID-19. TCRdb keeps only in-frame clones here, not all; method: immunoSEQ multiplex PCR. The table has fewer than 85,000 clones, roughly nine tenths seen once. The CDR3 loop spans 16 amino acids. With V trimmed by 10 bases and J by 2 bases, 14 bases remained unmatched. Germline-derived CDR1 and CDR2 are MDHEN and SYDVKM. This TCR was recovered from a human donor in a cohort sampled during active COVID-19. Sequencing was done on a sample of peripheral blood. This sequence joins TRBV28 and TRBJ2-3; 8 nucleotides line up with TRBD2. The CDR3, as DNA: TGTGCCACCTCGAGGCAGGGTAGCGGGGCCACAGATACGCAGTATTTT. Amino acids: CATSRQGSGATDTQYF.